Below are 9 T cell receptor beta chains sequenced from a single sample in a study of T cell changes during pregnancy in multiple sclerosis. Clones were sequenced by immunoSEQ multiplex PCR, and TCRdb holds only the in-frame ones, with some missing. The sample holds 25,000 to 35,000 clones, 85% to 90% seen once. The material sequenced was CD8+ T cells from peripheral blood mononuclear cells, taken in the second trimester of pregnancy. Receptors were obtained from a female donor with multiple sclerosis, enrolled in a pregnancy study.

This chain uses TRBV19 with TRBJ1-6; no firm D call. Germline V gene data show CDR1 as LNHDA and CDR2 as SQIVND (reference sequence). V gave up 6 bases and J gave up 0 bases, with 9 bases separating them. This CDR3 spans 15 amino acids. CDR3 protein: CASRETGSYNSPLHF. For the CDR3, the DNA is TGTGCCAGTAGGGAAACGGGCTCCTATAATTCACCCCTCCACTTT.

There are a few counts of this clone. The chain couples TRBV6-4 to TRBJ1-4, with TRBD1 matching 9 bases. This CDR3 spans 16 amino acids. Germline-derived CDR1 and CDR2 are MRHNA and SNTAGT. V shed 3 bases, J shed 5 bases, and the junction held 7 bases outside the gene matches. CDR3 amino acids: CASSETPGQGNEKLFF. CDR3 sequence (DNA): TGTGCCAGCAGTGAAACGCCGGGACAGGGAAATGAAAAACTGTTTTTT.

The chain combines TRBV27 with TRBJ1-1, with D perhaps TRBD1 (5 bases). CDR1 MNHEY and CDR2 SMNVEV come from the germline V gene (reference sequence). Trimming left V 5 bases short and J 0 bases short, with 16 bases between. The CDR3 spans 16 residues. For the CDR3, the DNA is TGTGCCAGCAGTCCATCGGTGGGGCACTTGAACACTGAAGCTTTCTTT. This codes for CASSPSVGHLNTEAFF.

This sequence joins TRBV28 and TRBJ2-3; D perhaps matches TRBD2 (5 bases). Germline V CDR1 and CDR2: MDHEN, SYDVKM. V dropped 3 bases and J dropped 6 bases, with 7 bases sitting between them. The CDR3 contains 12 residues. The CDR3, as DNA: TGTGCCAGCAGTTTTCTAGCCGATACGCAGTATTTT. This gives the protein CASSFLADTQYF.

The chain employs TRBV7-9 and TRBJ2-1; 10 positions match TRBD2. CDR1 is SEHNR, CDR2 FQNEAQ, per germline (reference sequence). V dropped 0 bases and J dropped 8; count of bases not matched to a gene: 7. CDR3 length: 16 residues. The CDR3 DNA sequence: TGTGCCAGCAGCTTAGCTTGGACTAGCGGCGAGGATGAGCAGTTCTTC. Translated, it gives CASSLAWTSGEDEQFF.

Only one count was recorded for this clone. The chain is built from TRBV19 and TRBJ1-3; 7 nucleotides agree with TRBD1. The CDR3 has 16 residues. Germline-derived CDR1 and CDR2 are LNHDA and SQIVND (reference sequence). V lost 1 base, J lost 0 bases, and 3 bases stayed unmatched. CDR3: CASSIGDSRSGNTIYF. The CDR3 DNA sequence: TGTGCCAGTAGTATAGGGGACAGTCGCTCTGGAAACACCATATATTTT.

The chain uses TRBV28 and TRBJ2-7; 9 positions match TRBD1. Unmatched junction bases numbered 3, after V lost 7 bases and J lost 2 bases. This CDR3 contains 13 residues. CDR1 and CDR2 (germline): MDHEN, SYDVKM. Written as DNA, the CDR3 is TGTGCCAGCATTCGGACAGGGGCCTACGAGCAGTACTTC. This translates into CASIRTGAYEQYF.

The V and J genes are TRBV6-6 and TRBJ2-7; 7 bases are a match to TRBD1. Germline V lookup: CDR1 MNHNY, CDR2 SVGAGI (reference sequence). CDR3 length equals 14 residues. With 0 bases clipped from V and 10 bases from J, the junction kept 9 bases outside the gene matches. The CDR3 DNA is TGTGCCAGCAGTTACTCTCCGACAGGGCCTCTTCAGTACTTC. Translated: CASSYSPTGPLQYF.

This rearrangement joins TRBV28 to TRBJ1-2; 7 bases are shared with TRBD1. Germline V gene lookup returns CDR1 MDHEN and CDR2 SYDVKM. The CDR3 runs 16 residues. Trimming took 6 bases from V and 4 from J; bases not matched to a gene: 14. The CDR3 coding sequence is TGTGCCAGCAGCCGAACCCACAGGGGTATAGTCTATGGCTACACCTTC. Translating it yields CASSRTHRGIVYGYTF.